Listed below are T cell receptor beta chains from one sample, sequenced in a study of technical replicates of blood from several donors. The method was immunoSEQ multiplex PCR; TCRdb's version includes in-frame clones alone and lacks a portion of them. The table shows approximately 70,000 clones, with around 95% occurring only once. Sequenced input: T cells isolated from PBMCs. Every receptor here comes from a human donor in good health. Each CDR3 is given with its conserved first and last residue. Fields, in order: J gene, V gene, D gene, CDR3 length, clone size, CDR3 protein, CDR3 DNA. The D gene is left open where the match is weak. Not every row has a clone size; where given, it reads once, few, many or a size class.

TRBJ2-1,TRBV19,TRBD2,15,.,CASSTYSGRAGEQFF,TGTGCCAGTAGTACCTATAGCGGGAGGGCCGGTGAGCAGTTCTTC
TRBJ1-4,TRBV7-9,.,13,.,CASSFSENEKLFF,TGTGCCAGCAGCTTTAGCGAGAATGAAAAACTGTTTTTT
TRBJ1-1,TRBV7-9,TRBD1,17,.,CASSSGQGNGAGPEAFF,TGTGCCAGCAGCTCGGGACAGGGTAACGGGGCAGGTCCTGAAGCTTTCTTT
TRBJ2-7,TRBV5-1,.,16,once,CASSLEGATSSYEQYF,TGCGCCAGCAGTCTCGAAGGAGCGACTAGCTCCTACGAGCAGTACTTC
TRBJ2-1,TRBV11-2,TRBD2,16,.,CASSPASSGRIYEQFF,TGTGCCAGCAGCCCGGCCTCTAGCGGGAGGATCTATGAGCAGTTCTTC
TRBJ2-7,TRBV11-3,.,13,.,CASSLSRVYEQYF,TGTGCCAGCAGTTTATCCAGGGTCTACGAGCAGTACTTC
TRBJ2-1,TRBV6-4,.,15,.,CASSDSPQGHNEQFF,TGTGCCAGCAGTGACTCGCCTCAGGGTCACAATGAGCAGTTCTTC
TRBJ1-5,TRBV25-1,TRBD1,15,.,CASSGAGTVDQPQHF,TGTGCCAGCAGTGGGGCCGGGACAGTCGATCAGCCCCAGCATTTT
TRBJ2-5,TRBV30,TRBD1,13,.,CAWSRGQGETQYF,TGTGCCTGGAGTCGGGGACAGGGAGAGACCCAGTACTTC
TRBJ2-1,TRBV4-2,TRBD2,16,.,CASSQDLGLLWDEQFF,TGTGCCAGCAGCCAAGATCTGGGACTACTCTGGGACGAGCAGTTCTTC
TRBJ2-1,TRBV25-1,.,12,.,CASSEYQNEQFF,TGTGCCAGCAGTGAGTATCAGAATGAGCAGTTCTTC
TRBJ2-1,TRBV7-9,TRBD2,19,.,CASSLAQLAGGVLHNEQFF,TGTGCCAGCAGCTTAGCTCAGCTAGCGGGAGGGGTCCTTCACAATGAGCAGTTCTTC
TRBJ1-2,TRBV11-2,TRBD1,16,.,CASSSLRARTGVGYTF,TGTGCCAGCAGCTCCCTAAGGGCCCGGACAGGGGTTGGCTACACCTTC
TRBJ2-1,TRBV25-1,.,15,once,CASSEYRGTYNEQFF,TGTGCCAGCAGTGAATATAGGGGTACCTACAATGAGCAGTTCTTC
TRBJ2-7,TRBV2,.,16,.,CASSEVGTVNSYEQYF,TGTGCCAGCAGTGAAGTAGGGACTGTAAACTCCTACGAGCAGTACTTC
TRBJ1-3,TRBV7-3,.,16,.,CASSPRQSGHGNTIYF,TGTGCCAGCAGCCCGAGGCAGTCGGGACACGGAAACACCATATATTTT
TRBJ2-5,TRBV10-1,TRBD1,14,.,CASSEGTGKETQYF,TGCGCCAGCAGTGAGGGGACAGGTAAAGAGACCCAGTACTTC
TRBJ1-1,TRBV28,TRBD1,12,.,CATTDRVSEAFF,TGTGCCACCACGGACAGGGTCTCTGAAGCTTTCTTT
TRBJ1-1,TRBV10-2,TRBD1,14,.,CASRTPDRVTEAFF,TGCGCCAGCCGGACCCCGGACAGGGTCACTGAAGCTTTCTTT
TRBJ1-2,TRBV11-2,TRBD1,16,.,CASRPNSQGARYGYTF,TGTGCCAGCAGACCAAATTCCCAGGGGGCCCGCTATGGCTACACCTTC
TRBJ2-3,TRBV7-9,TRBD2,17,once,CASSIGLAGLTTDTQYF,TGTGCCAGCAGCATTGGACTAGCGGGACTAACAACAGATACGCAGTATTTT
TRBJ1-5,TRBV4-1,TRBD1,18,.,CASSPTILTGVTGQPQHF,TGCGCCAGCAGCCCGACAATTCTTACAGGGGTAACAGGGCAGCCCCAGCATTTT
TRBJ1-1,TRBV7-9,.,17,.,CASSLSRIGDLNTEAFF,TGTGCCAGCAGCTTATCAAGGATAGGGGACTTGAACACTGAAGCTTTCTTT
TRBJ1-4,TRBV18,.,14,.,CASSFEPGDEKLFF,TGTGCCAGCTCATTCGAGCCGGGGGATGAAAAACTGTTTTTT
TRBJ2-5,TRBV19,TRBD2,16,.,CASSIEGTSIAETQYF,TGTGCCAGTAGTATAGAGGGGACTAGCATTGCGGAGACCCAGTACTTC
TRBJ2-7,TRBV7-6,TRBD2,13,.,CASRRLAGDEQYF,TGTGCCAGCAGGCGACTAGCGGGAGACGAGCAGTACTTC
TRBJ1-5,TRBV4-1,TRBD1,15,.,CASSQGTGVNQPQHF,TGCGCCAGCAGCCAGGGAACAGGGGTCAATCAGCCCCAGCATTTT
TRBJ1-2,TRBV7-9,.,12,.,CASSVRRDGYTF,TGTGCCAGCAGCGTGAGGCGGGACGGCTACACCTTC
TRBJ2-1,TRBV29-1,TRBD1,14,.,CSVRDRSSYNEQFF,TGCAGCGTACGGGACAGGAGCTCCTACAATGAGCAGTTCTTC
TRBJ2-3,TRBV7-2,TRBD2,17,.,CASSLEGGGAVGDTQYF,TGTGCCAGCAGCTTAGAGGGCGGGGGGGCCGTGGGAGATACGCAGTATTTT
TRBJ1-1,TRBV7-6,.,15,few,CATEGSRRENTEAFF,TGTGCCACTGAAGGAAGCAGGCGAGAAAACACTGAAGCTTTCTTT
TRBJ2-7,TRBV6-5,.,14,.,CASSYSRGSYEQYF,TGTGCCAGCAGTTACTCCCGGGGATCCTACGAGCAGTACTTC
TRBJ2-1,TRBV27,TRBD2,15,.,CASTRTSGRVYEQFF,TGTGCCAGCACCCGGACTAGCGGGAGAGTCTATGAGCAGTTCTTC
TRBJ1-2,TRBV21-1,.,13,.,CATIPGPGYGYTF,TGTGCCACCATTCCCGGGCCGGGGTATGGCTACACCTTC
TRBJ1-4,TRBV10-1,TRBD1,12,.,CASRDRGGKLFF,TGCGCCAGCAGAGACAGGGGGGGAAAACTGTTTTTT
TRBJ1-5,TRBV28,.,12,.,CASSPTRWPQHF,TGTGCCAGCAGCCCGACGCGGTGGCCCCAGCATTTT
TRBJ2-5,TRBV27,.,15,once,CASSPQRPWQETQYF,TGTGCCAGCAGTCCCCAGCGGCCGTGGCAAGAGACCCAGTACTTC
TRBJ2-2,TRBV9,TRBD2,17,.,CASSVAPSGGNTGELFF,TGTGCCAGCAGCGTAGCTCCTAGCGGGGGGAACACCGGGGAGCTGTTTTTT
TRBJ2-3,TRBV4-1,TRBD2,15,.,CASSQPGTSVHTQYF,TGCGCCAGCAGCCAGCCCGGGACTAGTGTACATACGCAGTATTTT
TRBJ1-1,TRBV6-6,TRBD1,15,.,CASSSRDSSNTEAFF,TGTGCCAGCAGTTCCCGGGACAGTTCGAACACTGAAGCTTTCTTT
TRBJ2-7,TRBV7-2,.,17,.,CASSLELQPPVSYEQYF,TGTGCCAGCAGCTTAGAGCTCCAACCTCCTGTTTCCTACGAGCAGTACTTC
TRBJ2-7,TRBV5-1,TRBD1,17,.,CASSLDWDRGSVYEQYF,TGCGCCAGCAGCTTGGATTGGGACAGGGGGTCTGTCTACGAGCAGTACTTC
TRBJ1-4,TRBV7-2,TRBD1,16,.,CASSLVRSGGLGKLFF,TGTGCCAGCAGCTTAGTCCGATCAGGGGGTCTCGGAAAACTGTTTTTT
TRBJ2-4,TRBV6-6,.,14,.,CASSRQNELNIQYF,TGTGCCAGCAGCCGACAGAACGAATTAAACATTCAGTACTTC
TRBJ1-1,TRBV20-1,.,10,.,CSARGTEAFF,TGCAGTGCGCGAGGGACTGAAGCTTTCTTT
TRBJ1-5,TRBV2,.,16,.,CASSEYFGESNQPQHF,TGTGCCAGCAGTGAATATTTCGGGGAGAGCAATCAGCCCCAGCATTTT
TRBJ2-1,TRBV6-1,.,16,.,CASSAQSSYSYNEQFF,TGTGCCAGCAGTGCCCAGTCGTCTTATTCCTACAATGAGCAGTTCTTC
TRBJ2-7,TRBV4-1,TRBD2,16,.,CASSQVTSGSMHEQYF,TGCGCCAGCAGCCAAGTAACTAGCGGGAGCATGCACGAGCAGTACTTC
TRBJ2-7,TRBV27,TRBD2,14,once,CASTPGTSVGEQYF,TGTGCCAGCACTCCCGGGACTAGCGTCGGAGAGCAGTACTTC